The T cell receptor (beta chain) described here comes from a study of CD8 T cells in ankylosing spondylitis. Libraries of TCR beta came from quantitative 5'-RACE with molecular barcodes. TCRdb fed the 5' RACE reads into MiXCR, producing one record per CDR3 protein. The profile shows some 180,000 distinct CDR3 sequences, 15% to 20% of them singletons. This clonotype showed up many times. This TCR was recovered from a male donor aged 5-30 years with ankylosing spondylitis or in good health (not recorded which). The sample comprised blood, either unsorted or a sorted T cell fraction (not recorded which).

The CDR3 bases are TGCGCCAGCAGCTTGGGCGAATCTAACTATGGCTACACCTTC. Residues: CASSLGESNYGYTF. The chain couples TRBV5-1 to TRBJ1-2; D is ambiguous. This CDR3 contains 14 residues. CDR1 is SGHRS, CDR2 YFSETQ, per germline. V lost 0 bases to trimming and J lost 0 bases, with 6 bases between them.